This TCR beta chain was captured by sequencing in a study of spatial heterogeneity in lung cancer. Study-wide points: Within tumors, counts of expanded alpha and beta TCRs tracked tumor mutation counts.

By proportion, this clonotype is medium-sized. The antigen remains unidentified. The time point was: sample taken at primary tumor resection. TCRdb used MiXCR to reprocess the 5' RACE reads, holding one entry per CDR3 protein. The sample has more than 5,500 distinct CDR3 sequences; about 5.3% are singletons. The sample in question was lung tumor tissue, obtained at surgery. This TCR came from a male donor with early-stage non-small cell lung cancer.

In DNA, the CDR3 is TGCAGTGCTAGAGATTTAGGGGCCGGCTATCGAAATGAGCAGTTCTTC. Translating it yields CSARDLGAGYRNEQFF. The genes are TRBV20-1 and TRBJ2-1; weak D call: TRBD1 (5 bases). V was shortened by 0 bases and J by 7 bases, with 19 bases between the two germline ends. CDR1 is DFQATT, CDR2 SNEGSKA, per germline (reference sequence). The CDR3 length is 16 residues.